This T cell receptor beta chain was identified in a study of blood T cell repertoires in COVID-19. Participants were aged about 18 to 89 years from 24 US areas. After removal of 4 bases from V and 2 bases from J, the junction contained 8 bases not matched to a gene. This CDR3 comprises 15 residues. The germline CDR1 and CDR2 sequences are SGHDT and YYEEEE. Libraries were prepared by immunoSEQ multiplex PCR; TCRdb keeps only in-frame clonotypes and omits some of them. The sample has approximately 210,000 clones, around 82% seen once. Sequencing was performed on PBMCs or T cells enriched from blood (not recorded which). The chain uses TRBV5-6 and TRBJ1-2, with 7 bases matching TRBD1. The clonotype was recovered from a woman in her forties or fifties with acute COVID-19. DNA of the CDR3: TGTGCCAGCAGCGTAGGGTCGGGACAGAACTATGGCTACACCTTC. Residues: CASSVGSGQNYGYTF. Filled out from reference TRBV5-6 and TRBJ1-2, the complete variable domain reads DAGVTQSPTHLIKTRGQQVTLRCSPKSGHDTVSWYQQALGQGPQFIFQYYEEEERQRGNFPDRFSGHQFPNYSSELNVNALLLGDSALYLCASSVGSGQNYGYTFGSGTRLTVV.